This T cell receptor beta chain is from a study of blood T cell repertoires in COVID-19. Overall study context: The cDNA or gDNA used as material had been derived from T cells, B-cell-depleted T cells, or PBMCs.

Individuals drawn from under 30 US areas were roughly 18 to 89 years old. Categorization into cohorts depended on clinical history that participants reported. What the recovered Cohort 3 donors had was two negative PCRs, clearance, or symptom resolution. Produced via immunoSEQ multiplex PCR; TCRdb's table is partial and in-frame only. The sample records 100,000 to 150,000 clones, approximately 86% being singletons. The CDR3 length is 14 residues. Germline values: CDR1 ENHRY, CDR2 SYGVKD. The chain has TRBV10-3 and TRBJ2-7; D possibly corresponds to TRBD1 (5 bases). The clonotype comes from a woman aged 50 to 60 who had recovered from COVID-19. Material: PBMCs or T cells enriched from blood (not recorded which). The CDR3 loop reads CTTQQEFQGYEQYF. The CDR3 DNA reads as TGTACCACTCAACAGGAGTTCCAGGGATACGAGCAGTACTTC.